The 21 T cell receptor beta chains reported below all come from one sample, sequenced in a study of beta chain features in type 1 diabetes. The authors reverse transcribed all of the isolated RNA, so sequencing captured expressed TCRB transcripts. Clones were sequenced by immunoSEQ multiplex PCR, and TCRdb holds only the in-frame ones, with some missing. There are more than 150,000 clones in the sample; around an eighth occur only once, and 0.5% to 0.75% lies in the top ten. Sequencing was done on a sample of central memory CD4+ T cells from blood. All receptors come from a woman under 30 in good health.

This clone was found a few times. This sequence joins TRBV7-2 and TRBJ2-1; TRBD2 agrees at 10 bases. In germline, CDR1 is SGHTA, CDR2 FQGNSA. The CDR3 has 15 amino acids. Trimming cost V 5 bases and J 7 bases; bases outside gene matches: 8. CDR3 nucleotide sequence: TGTGCCAGCAGCCCGGGACTAGCGCCAGCGAATGAGCAGTTCTTC. It is translated as CASSPGLAPANEQFF.

This clone showed up just a few times. This sequence joins TRBV11-2 and TRBJ2-5; a possible D gene is TRBD2 (6 bases). Germline CDR1 SGHAT, CDR2 FQNNGV. The length of the CDR3 is 14 residues. V shed 5 bases and J shed 1 base, with 11 bases lying between them. CDR3 DNA: TGTGCCAGCAGCGGCCGACTAGTCCAAGAGACCCAGTACTTC. This encodes CASSGRLVQETQYF. The entire variable domain, with the rest obtained from reference TRBV11-2 and TRBJ2-5, is as follows: EAGVAQSPRYKIIEKRQSVAFWCNPISGHATLYWYQQILGQGPKLLIQFQNNGVVDDSQLPKDRFSAERLKGVDSTLKIQPAKLEDSAVYLCASSGRLVQETQYFGPGTRLLVL.

The V call is TRBV19, the J call TRBJ2-7; the match to TRBD1 covers 7 bases. The length of the CDR3 is 13 residues. From germline, CDR1 is LNHDA and CDR2 SQIVND (reference sequence). V shed 6 bases, J shed 2 bases, and the junction held 4 bases outside the gene matches. The CDR3 region is CASRQTGTYEQYF. For the CDR3, the DNA is TGTGCCAGTAGACAGACAGGGACCTACGAGCAGTACTTC.

This clone was found a few times. Other nucleotide sequences from this sample produce the same CDR3. The chain is built from TRBV2 and TRBJ1-5; a possible D gene is TRBD1 (5 bases). The CDR3 is 14 residues long. V gave up 3 bases and J gave up 4 bases, with 10 bases separating them. Germline CDR1 and CDR2: SNHLY and FYNNEI. The CDR3 sequence: CASSDRRGNQPQHF. The CDR3 DNA reads as TGTGCCAGCAGTGACAGGCGGGGGAATCAGCCCCAGCATTTT.

Notes on this clone: Other DNA sequences in the sample encode the same CDR3. The chain has TRBV7-2 and TRBJ2-3; D call uncertain. Germline V lookup: CDR1 SGHTA, CDR2 FQGNSA. V lost 2 bases and J 0 bases, leaving 6 bases between the germline ends. CDR3 size: 14 residues. CDR3 in amino acids: CASSLSASTDTQYF. The CDR3 region has the DNA TGTGCCAGCAGCTTAAGCGCTAGCACAGATACGCAGTATTTT.

The rearrangement links TRBV7-6 to TRBJ2-7; 10 bases line up with TRBD1. Germline CDR1 and CDR2: SGHVS and FNYEAQ. The CDR3 is 16 amino acids. With V trimmed by 3 bases and J by 5 bases, 10 bases remained unmatched. The CDR3 spells CASSFGTPGQGHEQYF. Written as DNA, the CDR3 is TGTGCCAGCAGCTTTGGAACACCGGGACAGGGGCACGAGCAGTACTTC.

This clone was picked up a small number of times. The genes are TRBV29-1 and TRBJ2-1, with 11 positions matching TRBD2. The V gene end was trimmed by 5 bases and the J gene end by 14 bases; junction bases not matched to a gene: 8. The germline CDR1 and CDR2 sequences are SQVTM and ANQGSEA. The CDR3 sequence is 12 residues long. The CDR3 loop reads CSVFPSGRLEFF. The CDR3 DNA sequence: TGCAGCGTTTTCCCTAGCGGGAGGTTGGAGTTCTTC.

A few counts support this clone. The rearrangement uses TRBV7-2 and TRBJ2-2; possibly TRBD1 for D (5 bases). CDR3 size: 14 residues. Germline CDR1 and CDR2: SGHTA and FQGNSA. Trimming cost V 5 bases and J 3 bases, with 10 bases left between them. This chain's CDR3 is CASSLRQYTGELFF. CDR3 DNA sequence: TGTGCCAGCAGCCTCCGACAGTACACCGGGGAGCTGTTTTTT.

This clone was seen a handful of times. The chain employs TRBV25-1 and TRBJ2-2, with 7 nucleotides matching TRBD2. Germline V gene lookup returns CDR1 MGHDK and CDR2 SYGVNS. The CDR3 runs 15 residues. V lost 6 bases, J lost 7 bases, and 11 bases stayed unmatched. In DNA, the CDR3 is TGTGCCAGCAGGAGTGCGGCGGGGGAGGTCGGGGAGCTGTTTTTT. It yields the protein CASRSAAGEVGELFF.

The chain is built from TRBV5-6 and TRBJ2-7, with 11 bases matching TRBD1. This CDR3 contains 16 residues. After removal of 0 bases from V and 0 bases from J, the junction contained 2 bases not matched to a gene. CDR1 and CDR2 (germline): SGHDT, YYEEEE. The CDR3 loop reads CASSLEGTGGSYEQYF. The CDR3 region has the DNA TGTGCCAGCAGCTTGGAAGGGACAGGGGGCTCCTACGAGCAGTACTTC.

In the case of this clone: Germline and junction disagree at one end, which may indicate a read error. This chain links TRBV19 with TRBJ2-3, with D possibly being TRBD1 or TRBD2 (5 bases each). Per the germline V gene, CDR1 is LNHDA and CDR2 is SQIVND (reference sequence). CDR3 size: 13 residues. Here the CDR3 reads CACRDGGADTQYF. The CDR3 DNA is TGTGCCTGTAGGGACGGAGGCGCAGATACGCAGTATTTT.

This clone was recorded a few times. The chain is built from TRBV4-3 and TRBJ2-3; 7 nucleotides line up with TRBD2. Germline lookup yields CDR1 LGHNA and CDR2 YSLEER. CDR3 length equals 15 residues. The J segment lost 0 bases and the V segment lost 2 bases, leaving 2 bases of the junction unmatched. The CDR3 DNA follows: TGCGCCAGCAGCCAAAGTAGCGGGAGCACAGATACGCAGTATTTT. Protein product: CASSQSSGSTDTQYF.

This sequence joins TRBV5-1 and TRBJ2-1; D may be TRBD2 (6 bases). The CDR3 covers 16 residues. Looked up from germline, CDR1 is SGHRS and CDR2 is YFSETQ. Trimming left V 4 bases short and J 0 bases short, with 14 bases between. The CDR3 here is CASSPDRGTSYNEQFF. CDR3 nucleotide sequence: TGCGCCAGCAGCCCCGACCGGGGGACCTCCTACAATGAGCAGTTCTTC.

In its sample, this clone was seen a few times. The chain couples TRBV6-5 to TRBJ2-7; 7 nucleotides match TRBD1. Per the germline V gene, CDR1 is MNHEY and CDR2 is SVGAGI. Trimming cost V 0 bases and J 6 bases; bases outside gene matches: 11. The CDR3 is 16 residues long. CDR3 sequence reads: CASSYSTGFDPREQYF. CDR3 nucleotide sequence: TGTGCCAGCAGTTACTCGACAGGGTTTGATCCGCGCGAGCAGTACTTC.

This clone was seen more than once but under ten times. The chain joins TRBV9 to TRBJ2-1; TRBD2 aligns across 12 bases. This CDR3 comprises 17 residues. CDR1 and CDR2 (germline): SGDLS, YYNGEE. The V gene end was trimmed by 0 bases and the J gene end by 8 bases; junction bases not matched to a gene: 9. This CDR3 is CASSVELTSGRRDEQFF. For the CDR3, the DNA is TGTGCCAGCAGCGTAGAACTGACTAGCGGGAGAAGGGATGAGCAGTTCTTC. Together with reference TRBV9 and TRBJ2-1, the CDR3 gives the full variable domain: DSGVTQTPKHLITATGQRVTLRCSPRSGDLSVYWYQQSLDQGLQFLIQYYNGEERAKGNILERFSAQQFPDLHSELNLSSLELGDSALYFCASSVELTSGRRDEQFFGPGTRLTVL.

The chain employs TRBV5-1 and TRBJ2-3; 7 nucleotides agree with TRBD2. Germline CDR1 and CDR2: SGHRS and YFSETQ. The CDR3 spans 15 residues. With 5 bases clipped from V and 6 bases from J, the junction kept 12 bases outside the gene matches. The CDR3 nucleotides are TGCGCCAGCAGTCTAGGTGGGAGGGCCATGGATACGCAGTATTTT. Translating it yields CASSLGGRAMDTQYF.

The CDR3 nucleotides read TGTGCCAGCAGCTCCGGGACAGGGGCTTTCCAAGAGACCCAGTACTTC. This translates into CASSSGTGAFQETQYF. The chain links TRBV5-6 to TRBJ2-5, with 10 bases fitting TRBD1. Germline CDR1 reads SGHDT; CDR2 reads YYEEEE. The CDR3 is 16 residues long. Trimming at V came to 3 bases and at J to 1 base, leaving 6 bases not matched to a gene.

This clone was detected a few times. The chain joins TRBV28 to TRBJ2-5, with TRBD2 as a possible D gene (6 bases). V lost 6 bases to trimming and J lost 4 bases, with 15 bases between them. Per the germline V gene, CDR1 is MDHEN and CDR2 is SYDVKM. This CDR3 comprises 14 residues. The CDR3 loop reads CASRPGLRTETQYF. The CDR3 DNA reads TGTGCCAGCAGACCGGGACTGAGGACAGAGACCCAGTACTTC.

This clone was seen only a few times. This CDR3 is also generated by other DNA sequences in the sample. The chain links TRBV15 to TRBJ2-4; no reliable D call. The CDR3 covers 12 residues. V was shortened by 0 bases and J by 6 bases, with 3 bases between the two germline ends. CDR1 and CDR2 from the germline V gene are LNHNV and YYDKDF (reference sequence). CDR3 sequence: CATSRDRNIQYF. The DNA of the CDR3 is TGTGCCACCAGCAGAGACCGAAACATTCAGTACTTC.

V is TRBV7-2 and J is TRBJ1-1; 8 positions match TRBD1. The CDR3 consists of 15 residues. The V segment lost 7 bases and the J segment 5 bases; nucleotides outside the gene matches: 12. CDR1 and CDR2 (germline): SGHTA, FQGNSA. CDR3 residues: CASTSQGAPGTEAFF. CDR3 DNA: TGTGCCAGCACCTCCCAGGGGGCGCCCGGGACTGAAGCTTTCTTT. The full variable domain, rest sourced from reference TRBV7-2 and TRBJ1-1, is GAGVSQSPSNKVTEKGKDVELRCDPISGHTALYWYRQSLGQGLEFLIYFQGNSAPDKSGLPSDRFSAERTGGSVSTLTIQRTQQEDSAVYLCASTSQGAPGTEAFFGQGTRLTVV.

On this clone itself: The same CDR3 is also encoded by other DNA sequences in this sample. The chain combines TRBV5-5 with TRBJ2-1; 7 bases align to TRBD2. The CDR3 is 13 amino acids. Germline values: CDR1 SGHKS, CDR2 YYEKEE (reference sequence). After removal of 4 bases from V and 2 bases from J, the junction contained 0 bases not matched to a gene. The CDR3 loop is CASSSGTYNEQFF. The DNA of the CDR3 is TGTGCCAGCAGCAGCGGGACCTACAATGAGCAGTTCTTC.